This TCR beta chain was sequenced in a study of CD4 and CD8 cells across lung adenocarcinoma regions. Donors had localized lung adenocarcinoma, a non-small cell lung cancer. TCRdb re-derived calls from the PCR reads in MiXCR, one entry per CDR3 protein. The table shows about 20,000 distinct CDR3 sequences, with roughly 56% occurring only once. V was pared by 7 bases and J by 13 bases, with 23 bases between. This CDR3 is 14 amino acids long. Germline V gene data show CDR1 as WNHNN and CDR2 as SYGVQD (reference sequence). Material for sequencing was CD8+ T cells from the center of a lung tumor. The source of this sequence is a female donor with lung adenocarcinoma. The CD4 and CD8 labels of this study may be unreliable. The chain links TRBV10-1 to TRBJ2-4, with D perhaps assigned TRBD1 or TRBD2 (5 bases each). The CDR3 coding sequence is TGCGCCAGCACGGGGCTGCAAGACCAAAACACGCAGTACTTC. It is translated as CASTGLQDQNTQYF.